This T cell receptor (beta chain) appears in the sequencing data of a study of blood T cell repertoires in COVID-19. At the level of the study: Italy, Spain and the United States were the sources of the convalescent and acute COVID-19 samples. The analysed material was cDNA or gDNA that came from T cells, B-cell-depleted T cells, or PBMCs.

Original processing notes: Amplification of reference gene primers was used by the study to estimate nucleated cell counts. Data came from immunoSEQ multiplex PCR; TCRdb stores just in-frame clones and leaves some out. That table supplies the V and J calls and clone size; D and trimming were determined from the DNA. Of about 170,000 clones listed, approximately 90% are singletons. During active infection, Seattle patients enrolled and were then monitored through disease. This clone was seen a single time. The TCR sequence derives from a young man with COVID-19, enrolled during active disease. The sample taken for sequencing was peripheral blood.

CDR3 in amino acids: CASSIGRGRDTEAFF. The CDR3 DNA reads TGTGCCAGTAGTATAGGAAGGGGCCGGGACACTGAAGCTTTCTTT. V gene TRBV19 combines with J gene TRBJ1-1; a possible D gene is TRBD1 (5 bases). V dropped 1 base and J dropped 3 bases, with 12 bases sitting between them. CDR1 is LNHDA, CDR2 SQIVND, per germline (reference sequence). The CDR3 totals 15 residues.